One T cell receptor (beta chain) is described in this entry. The antigen remains unidentified. The data stem from a study of shared clonotypes between healthy human individuals. Study at large: Each donor had three CD4 naive, three CD4 memory, two CD8 naive and one CD8 memory plate. The study, taken as a whole, reports: It was the non-shared clonotypes that had lower generation probabilities than clonotypes shared by all four donors.

CDR3 length: 12 amino acids. V was shortened by 2 bases and J by 0 bases, with 4 bases between the two germline ends. Per germline, CDR1 GTSNPN and CDR2 SVGIG (reference sequence). Libraries were prepared by immunoSEQ multiplex PCR; TCRdb keeps only in-frame clonotypes and omits some of them. The sample yields around 370,000 clones, 90% to 97% seen once. This sequence joins TRBV30 and TRBJ2-5; D remains unclear. Sequencing input: memory CD8+ T cells sorted from blood. Subset reported: CD45RO+ cells pooled with CCR7-negative TemRA cells. This TCR was recovered from a man aged 30 to 45 in good health. DNA of the CDR3: TGTGCCTGGAGTATCTACCAAGAGACCCAGTACTTC. Amino acids: CAWSIYQETQYF.